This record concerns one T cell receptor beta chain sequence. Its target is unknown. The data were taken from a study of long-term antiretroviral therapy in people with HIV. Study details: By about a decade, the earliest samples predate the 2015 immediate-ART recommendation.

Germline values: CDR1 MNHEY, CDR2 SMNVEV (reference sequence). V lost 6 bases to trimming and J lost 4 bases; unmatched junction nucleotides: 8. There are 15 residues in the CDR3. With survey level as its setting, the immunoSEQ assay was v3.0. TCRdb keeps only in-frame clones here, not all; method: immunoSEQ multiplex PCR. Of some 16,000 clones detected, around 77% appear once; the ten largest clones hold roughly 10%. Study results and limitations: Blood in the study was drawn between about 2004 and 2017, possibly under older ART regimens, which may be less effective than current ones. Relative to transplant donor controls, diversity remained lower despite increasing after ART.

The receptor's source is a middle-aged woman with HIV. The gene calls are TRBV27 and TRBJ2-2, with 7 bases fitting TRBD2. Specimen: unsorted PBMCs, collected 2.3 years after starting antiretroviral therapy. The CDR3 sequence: CASSLWGGGTGELFF. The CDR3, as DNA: TGTGCCAGCAGCCTTTGGGGCGGGGGCACCGGGGAGCTGTTTTTT.